Listed here are 3 T cell receptor beta chains from one sample, sequenced in a study of glioma-infiltrating T cells. The iRepertoire nested amplicon-rescue multiplex PCR amplified TCR alpha and beta CDR3s from RNA. Each CDR3 protein gets one entry after TCRdb re-called the multiplex PCR reads with MiXCR. The sample includes approximately 120,000 distinct CDR3 sequences, 20% to 25% seen only once; the top ten take over 12%. The material sequenced was glioma tissue, nonneoplastic brain tissue, or PBMCs (not recorded which). Every receptor here comes from a human donor with low-grade glioma or glioblastoma, undergoing nonglioma brain surgery, or in good health (not recorded which).

The chain has TRBV5-1 and TRBJ2-5, with D unclear. Per germline, CDR1 SGHRS and CDR2 YFSETQ. The CDR3 loop spans 15 amino acids. V lost 5 bases to trimming and J lost 2 bases, with 16 bases between them. The CDR3 DNA is TGCGCCAGCAGAAGAATAGCAGGAGTGCAAGAGACCCAGTACTTC. Translating it yields CASRRIAGVQETQYF.

This clonotype occurred a few times. This CDR3 is CSAWQSYEQYF. The CDR3 DNA is TGCAGTGCGTGGCAGTCTTACGAGCAGTACTTC. The J gene is TRBJ2-7, the V gene TRBV20-1; D gene uncertain. The length of the CDR3 is 11 residues. CDR1 DFQATT and CDR2 SNEGSKA come from the germline V gene (reference sequence). V shed 6 bases and J shed 4 bases, with 10 bases lying between them.

Worth noting for this clonotype: A read error may be the cause here, since a much bigger clone is one base away. The rearrangement uses TRBV14 and TRBJ2-1; D is undetermined. The germline gives CDR1 SGHDN, CDR2 FVKESK. Trimming removed 1 base at V and 12 bases at J, with 13 bases between. The CDR3 sequence is 13 residues long. CDR3 sequence: CASSQGHQTWQFF. In nucleotides, the CDR3 is TGTGCCAGCAGCCAAGGTCATCAAACGTGGCAGTTCTTC.